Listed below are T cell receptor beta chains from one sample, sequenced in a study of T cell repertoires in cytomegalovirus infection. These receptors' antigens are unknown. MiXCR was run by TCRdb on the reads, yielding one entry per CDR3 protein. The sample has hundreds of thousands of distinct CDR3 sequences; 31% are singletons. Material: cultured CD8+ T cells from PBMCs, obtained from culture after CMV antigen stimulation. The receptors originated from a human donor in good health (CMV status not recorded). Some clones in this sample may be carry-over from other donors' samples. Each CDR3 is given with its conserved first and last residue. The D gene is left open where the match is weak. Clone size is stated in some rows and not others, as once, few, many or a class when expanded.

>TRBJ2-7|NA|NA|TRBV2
TGTGCCAGCAGCTACGACCCTCACTCAAGCAGACCCATTACTATACTCGAGCAGTACTTC
CASSYDPHSSRPITILEQYF
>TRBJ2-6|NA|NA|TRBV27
TGTGCCAGCAGTTTTCTCCCCTCGGGGGCCAACGTCCTGACTTTC
CASSFLPSGANVLTF
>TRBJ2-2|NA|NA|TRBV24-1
TGTGCCACCAGTGATTTGCCTGGCTTGGGGCAGACTAACACCGGGGAGCTGTTTTTT
CATSDLPGLGQTNTGELFF
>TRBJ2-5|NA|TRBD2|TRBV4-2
TGTGCCAGCAGCCAAGGGGGGACAGCGGGGGGGGCAAAGACCCAGTACTTC
CASSQGGTAGGAKTQYF
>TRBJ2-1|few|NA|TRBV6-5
TGTGCCAGCAGTTACAGCAGCGGCTCCTACAATGAGCAGTTCTTC
CASSYSSGSYNEQFF
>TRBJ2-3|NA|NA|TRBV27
TGTGCCAGCAGTTCTTTCTGGTCCCGCACAGATACGCAGTATTTT
CASSSFWSRTDTQYF
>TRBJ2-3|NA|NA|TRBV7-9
TGTGCCAGCAGCTTAGGACTTACTCGAACTTTAAGCACAGATACGCAGTATTTT
CASSLGLTRTLSTDTQYF
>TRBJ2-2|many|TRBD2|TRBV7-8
TGTGCCAGCAGCTATACCGGGACTAGCGGTTACACCGGGGAGCTGTTTTTT
CASSYTGTSGYTGELFF
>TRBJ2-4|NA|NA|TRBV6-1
TGTGCCAGCAGTGAAGTAGGGGGAGCCAAAAACATTCAGTACTTC
CASSEVGGAKNIQYF
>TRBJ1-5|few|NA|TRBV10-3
TGTGCCATCAGTGACCGGGGGATCGGCAATCAGCCCCAGCATTTT
CAISDRGIGNQPQHF
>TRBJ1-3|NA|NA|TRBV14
TGTGCCAGCAGCCAAGATTGGGGTGGACTAAACACCATATATTTT
CASSQDWGGLNTIYF